This T cell receptor beta chain was obtained from a study of glioma-infiltrating T cells. Whole-study context: Dexamethasone exposure before glioma surgery was limited to six or fewer days. About one million peripheral T cells were targeted at roughly 4.5- to 11-fold coverage. Study-wide results and limits: Gliomas, especially low-grade, showed above-expected tissue-blood divergence; non-neoplastic patients showed below.

Germline loops: CDR1 LNHNV, CDR2 YYDKDF (reference sequence). The CDR3 runs to 12 residues. V was cut by 1 base and J by 6 bases, with 6 bases left in between. Using RNA template, CDR3s of TCR alpha and beta were amplified with iRepertoire arm-PCR. TCRdb redid the calling of the multiplex PCR reads with MiXCR, one entry per CDR3 protein. The sample gives about 410,000 distinct CDR3 sequences, more than 35% of which show up once; 9.5% to 15% is in the top ten. This clonotype was seen ten or more times. What it binds is unknown. The rearrangement uses TRBV15 and TRBJ1-1, with D hard to call. The sequencing input was glioma tissue, nonneoplastic brain tissue, or PBMCs (not recorded which). This receptor was obtained from a human donor with low-grade glioma or glioblastoma, undergoing nonglioma brain surgery, or in good health (not recorded which). The CDR3 sequence: CATSRATAEAFF. As DNA, the CDR3 is TGTGCCACCAGCAGAGCAACCGCTGAAGCTTTCTTT. The full variable domain, in which reference TRBV15 and TRBJ1-1 provide the parts outside the CDR3, is DAMVIQNPRYQVTQFGKPVTLSCSQTLNHNVMYWYQQKSSQAPKLLFHYYDKDFNNEADTPDNFQSRRPNTSFCFLDIRSPGLGDTAMYLCATSRATAEAFFGQGTRLTVV.